The 30 T cell receptor beta chains in this list originate from one sample, sequenced in a study of CD8+ T cells in alopecia areata. TCR sequencing used cDNA made by reverse transcription of extracted RNA. Using immunoSEQ multiplex PCR, the repertoire was profiled, and TCRdb retains in-frame clones only, with some absent. The data show some 120,000 clones, with over 55% seen just once and roughly 5% held by the top ten. Described treatment: oral pan-JAK inhibitor, 5-10 mg twice daily. The sample was CD4+ T cells sorted from blood, taken at week 4, from a patient treated with tofacitinib. These TCRs come from a human donor with alopecia areata.

The chain joins TRBV5-1 to TRBJ2-1, with D hard to call. V was shortened by 3 bases and J by 8 bases, with 12 bases between the two germline ends. Germline loops: CDR1 SGHRS, CDR2 YFSETQ. This CDR3 spans 13 amino acids. The CDR3 bases are TGCGCCAGCAGCTCTGTTACATCGGATGAGCAGTTCTTC. Translated, it gives CASSSVTSDEQFF.

The chain uses TRBV6-5 and TRBJ1-2; possibly TRBD1 for D (6 bases). The V and J ends lost 5 bases and 8 bases respectively, with 18 bases between them. The CDR3 runs to 14 residues. Per the germline V gene, CDR1 is MNHEY and CDR2 is SVGAGI. The CDR3 DNA reads as TGTGCCAGCAGTCTGACGGGGGCCCCACTGGGCTACACCTTC. This encodes CASSLTGAPLGYTF.

The chain combines TRBV2 with TRBJ2-5, with 9 bases aligning to TRBD1. The germline V gene has CDR1 SNHLY and CDR2 FYNNEI. V shed 5 bases and J 7 bases; nucleotides not matched to a gene: 8. The CDR3 consists of 14 residues. The chain's CDR3 is CASSPGQGLGTQYF. The DNA for the CDR3 is TGTGCCAGCAGTCCGGGACAGGGATTAGGGACCCAGTACTTC. Combining the CDR3 with reference TRBV2 and TRBJ2-5 gives the whole variable domain EPEVTQTPSHQVTQMGQEVILRCVPISNHLYFYWYRQILGQKVEFLVSFYNNEISEKSEIFDDQFSVERPDGSNFTLKIRSTKLEDSAMYFCASSPGQGLGTQYFGPGTRLLVL.

The chain carries TRBV6-5 and TRBJ1-2; TRBD1 matches at 7 bases. Per germline, CDR1 MNHEY and CDR2 SVGAGI. V trimming: 2 bases; J trimming: 8 bases; junction bases outside the gene matches: 8. This CDR3 comprises 14 residues. The CDR3 spells CASSYARQGVGYTF. The DNA for the CDR3 is TGTGCCAGCAGTTACGCACGTCAGGGGGTAGGCTACACCTTC.

The sample holds a few counts of this clone. The chain is built from TRBV29-1 and TRBJ1-3; 7 bases are shared with TRBD1. CDR3 length equals 13 residues. CDR1 and CDR2 (germline): SQVTM, ANQGSEA. V dropped 7 bases and J dropped 0; count of bases not matched to a gene: 3. CDR3 DNA: TGCAGCGCAGGGACAGTCTCTGGAAACACCATATATTTT. Residues: CSAGTVSGNTIYF.

The V call is TRBV5-1, the J call TRBJ2-1; TRBD1 is a possible D gene (5 bases). Trimming shortened V by 0 bases and J by 7 bases, and 17 bases separated the two germline ends. From germline, CDR1 is SGHRS and CDR2 YFSETQ. The CDR3 is made up of 16 amino acids. CDR3 nucleotides: TGCGCCAGCAGCTTGGGGACAACATCGTGGGAAAATGAGCAGTTCTTC. It codes for CASSLGTTSWENEQFF.

This rearrangement joins TRBV2 to TRBJ1-2, with TRBD1 matching 8 bases. V shed 3 bases and J 2 bases; nucleotides not matched to a gene: 5. CDR1 is SNHLY, CDR2 FYNNEI, per germline. The CDR3 length is 15 residues. The CDR3 loop is CASSDRGLRNYGYTF. The CDR3 nucleotides read TGTGCCAGCAGTGACAGGGGGCTTCGGAACTATGGCTACACCTTC.

The rearrangement uses TRBV29-1 and TRBJ2-2; unclear D gene. This CDR3 comprises 13 residues. V dropped 2 bases and J dropped 4 bases, with 8 bases sitting between them. Germline V gene data show CDR1 as SQVTM and CDR2 as ANQGSEA. The CDR3 sequence is CSVELGTTGELFF. The CDR3 nucleotides are TGCAGCGTTGAACTTGGTACCACCGGGGAGCTGTTTTTT.

The chain carries TRBV7-2 and TRBJ1-5; D is perhaps TRBD1 (5 bases). The length of the CDR3 is 12 residues. V gave up 4 bases and J gave up 6 bases, with 7 bases separating them. Germline V CDR1 and CDR2: SGHTA, FQGNSA. In nucleotides, the CDR3 is TGTGCCAGCAGCTCCCAGGGTCAGCCCCAGCATTTT. It codes for CASSSQGQPQHF. Filled out from reference TRBV7-2 and TRBJ1-5, the complete variable domain reads GAGVSQSPSNKVTEKGKDVELRCDPISGHTALYWYRQSLGQGLEFLIYFQGNSAPDKSGLPSDRFSAERTGGSVSTLTIQRTQQEDSAVYLCASSSQGQPQHFGDGTRLSIL.

V gene TRBV30 combines with J gene TRBJ1-2; a weak D match, TRBD1 (5 bases). Germline lookup yields CDR1 GTSNPN and CDR2 SVGIG (reference sequence). This CDR3 region has 13 residues. Trimming left V 0 bases short and J 8 bases short, with 13 bases between. This chain's CDR3 is CAWSVLRDGGYTF. CDR3 DNA sequence: TGTGCCTGGAGTGTCCTCCGGGACGGAGGCTACACCTTC.

This clone has only one observation. V gene TRBV7-2 combines with J gene TRBJ2-7, with TRBD2 matching over 13 bases. V gave up 3 bases and J gave up 2 bases; unmatched junction bases: 4. Germline loops: CDR1 SGHTA, CDR2 FQGNSA. The CDR3 totals 16 residues. CDR3: CASSFTSGGAPYEQYF. The CDR3 region has the DNA TGTGCCAGCAGCTTCACTAGCGGGGGGGCTCCCTACGAGCAGTACTTC.

This clone was recorded a few times. V is TRBV7-3 and J is TRBJ2-2; 12 bases fit TRBD1. Germline V lookup: CDR1 SGHTA, CDR2 FQGTGA. The CDR3 loop spans 15 amino acids. V lost 5 bases to trimming and J lost 7 bases; unmatched junction nucleotides: 5. The CDR3 here is CASSPGTGGSGELFF. In DNA, the CDR3 is TGTGCCAGCAGCCCAGGGACAGGGGGCAGCGGGGAGCTGTTTTTT.

The chain uses TRBV4-3 and TRBJ2-5; D not certain. V shed 5 bases and J shed 5 bases, with 12 bases lying between them. The germline V gene encodes CDR1 LGHNA and CDR2 YSLEER. This CDR3 has 13 residues. In DNA, the CDR3 is TGCGCCAGCAGCGTTAGTCGCGCTGAGACCCAGTACTTC. Amino acids: CASSVSRAETQYF.

The chain couples TRBV6-5 to TRBJ1-5; perhaps TRBD1 as D (5 bases). V was trimmed by 2 bases and J by 4 bases, leaving 9 bases between them. Germline V gives CDR1 MNHEY, CDR2 SVGAGI. This CDR3 spans 14 amino acids. CDR3 nucleotides: TGTGCCAGCAGTTACGCAGGGTTGAATCAGCCCCAGCATTTT. Translating gives CASSYAGLNQPQHF.

The rearrangement links TRBV12-5 to TRBJ1-2, with D maybe TRBD1 (6 bases). CDR3 size: 13 residues. V was clipped by 1 base and J by 7 bases, with 10 bases between them. Germline V gene lookup returns CDR1 LGHNT and CDR2 FRNRAP. For the CDR3, the DNA is TGTGCTAGTGGTTTGGACAGGGAGGGTGGCTACACCTTC. This sequence encodes CASGLDREGGYTF. The complete variable domain, with remaining parts taken from reference TRBV12-5 and TRBJ1-2, reads DARVTQTPRHKVTEMGQEVTMRCQPILGHNTVFWYRQTMMQGLELLAYFRNRAPLDDSGMPKDRFSAEMPDATLATLKIQPSEPRDSAVYFCASGLDREGGYTFGSGTRLTVV.

The V gene is TRBV10-3, the J gene TRBJ2-5; TRBD2 matches 15 bases. The CDR3 runs 15 residues. Losses at the gene ends were 10 bases for V and 2 bases for J; bases not matched to a gene: 5. Germline CDR1 is ENHRY and CDR2 is SYGVKD. CDR3: CATGTSGRNQETQYF. CDR3 coding DNA: TGTGCCACTGGGACTAGCGGGAGGAATCAAGAGACCCAGTACTTC.

The chain has TRBV4-2 and TRBJ2-7; D uncertain. The CDR3 has 15 residues. Trimming took 0 bases from V and 3 from J, leaving 12 bases between them. Germline V gene sequence: CDR1 LGHNA, CDR2 YNFKEQ. The CDR3 DNA is TGTGCCAGCAGCCAAGACGCTAGGACGGGCTACGAGCAGTACTTC. This encodes CASSQDARTGYEQYF.

The chain is built from TRBV29-1 and TRBJ2-5; 14 bases are shared with TRBD2. This CDR3 contains 15 residues. Germline loops: CDR1 SQVTM, CDR2 ANQGSEA. Trimming took 7 bases from V and 1 from J; bases not matched to a gene: 5. Here the CDR3 reads CSAGLAGGPQETQYF. CDR3 coding DNA: TGCAGCGCCGGACTAGCGGGGGGCCCCCAAGAGACCCAGTACTTC.

This clone has more than one count but fewer than ten. The chain recombines TRBV7-9 with TRBJ2-2, with D uncertain. With 2 bases removed from V and 4 bases from J, the gap between germline ends came to 11 bases. The CDR3 has 15 amino acids. In germline, CDR1 is SEHNR, CDR2 FQNEAQ (reference sequence). The CDR3 protein is CASSLILPRTGELFF. CDR3 DNA: TGTGCCAGCAGCTTAATTCTACCCCGCACCGGGGAGCTGTTTTTT.

This clone was seen only a few times. J is TRBJ1-5 and V is TRBV29-1; D might be TRBD1 (5 bases). Trimming removed 5 bases from V and 6 bases from J, with 14 bases in between. This CDR3 region has 13 residues. Germline V lookup: CDR1 SQVTM, CDR2 ANQGSEA. The CDR3 bases are TGCAGCGTTCGAGCCGGGGGGGGTCAGCCCCAGCATTTT. Encoded protein: CSVRAGGGQPQHF.

This clone was observed a single time. The chain employs TRBV2 and TRBJ2-7; 9 bases fit TRBD1. Germline assignment: CDR1 SNHLY and CDR2 FYNNEI. V dropped 6 bases and J dropped 1; count of bases not matched to a gene: 4. The CDR3 runs to 14 residues. CDR3: CASRGQGISYEQYF. As DNA, the CDR3 is TGTGCCAGCAGGGGACAGGGTATTTCCTACGAGCAGTACTTC.

Regarding this clone: Other DNA sequences in the same sample also yield this CDR3. The gene calls are TRBV7-2 and TRBJ1-2; no clear D. V lost 1 base and J lost 1, with 7 bases in between. Per the germline V gene, CDR1 is SGHTA and CDR2 is FQGNSA. This CDR3 is 14 amino acids long. DNA of the CDR3: TGTGCCAGCAGCTTAGGTTGGGGTAACTATGGCTACACCTTC. Translated: CASSLGWGNYGYTF. Based on the CDR3 plus reference TRBV7-2 and TRBJ1-2, the full variable domain is GAGVSQSPSNKVTEKGKDVELRCDPISGHTALYWYRQSLGQGLEFLIYFQGNSAPDKSGLPSDRFSAERTGGSVSTLTIQRTQQEDSAVYLCASSLGWGNYGYTFGSGTRLTVV.

The V call is TRBV30, the J call TRBJ2-3; 10 bases are shared with TRBD2. The trim removed 5 bases at V and 8 bases at J, leaving 10 bases unmatched. This CDR3 spans 14 amino acids. Germline V CDR1 and CDR2: GTSNPN, SVGIG (reference sequence). The CDR3 region has the DNA TGTGCCTGGGGACCGGGACTAGCGTTTGGTACGCAGTATTTT. Translating it yields CAWGPGLAFGTQYF.

CDR3 DNA sequence: TGCAGCGTCGAACTGTTGGGAGTAGATACGCAGTATTTT. Protein sequence: CSVELLGVDTQYF. The chain carries TRBV29-1 and TRBJ2-3, with TRBD2 as a possible D gene (5 bases). Trimming stripped 6 bases from V and 5 bases from J, with 15 bases between. The CDR3 has 13 residues. Germline V gives CDR1 SQVTM, CDR2 ANQGSEA.

This clone was recorded a few times. The chain carries TRBV30 and TRBJ2-1, with TRBD2 matching over 8 bases. The CDR3 loop spans 14 amino acids. Trimming at V came to 2 bases and at J to 5 bases, leaving 5 bases not matched to a gene. Germline CDR1 is GTSNPN and CDR2 is SVGIG (reference sequence). The CDR3 DNA reads as TGTGCCTGGAGTTTGGGACTAGGGAACAATGAGCAGTTCTTC. This sequence encodes CAWSLGLGNNEQFF.

This clone occurred a few times. The chain couples TRBV30 to TRBJ1-1; D gene uncertain. Germline lookup yields CDR1 GTSNPN and CDR2 SVGIG (reference sequence). Trimming stripped 1 base from V and 12 bases from J, with 18 bases between. The CDR3 has 13 residues. In DNA form, the CDR3 reads TGTGCCTGGAGTGCTCATGAGGGAATCGGGTCTTTCTTT. Residues: CAWSAHEGIGSFF.

V usage is TRBV28 and J usage is TRBJ1-5; D ambiguous. Germline V CDR1 and CDR2: MDHEN, SYDVKM. Trimming removed 6 bases at V and 0 bases at J, with 18 bases between. The CDR3 runs 17 residues. The CDR3 loop is CASSHLRVRNSNQPQHF. DNA for the CDR3: TGTGCCAGCAGCCATCTCCGGGTACGGAATAGCAATCAGCCCCAGCATTTT.

This chain uses TRBV5-1 with TRBJ2-1; the match to TRBD2 covers 11 bases. The CDR3 length is 18 residues. With V trimmed by 2 bases and J by 5 bases, 12 bases remained unmatched. Germline CDR1 is SGHRS and CDR2 is YFSETQ. The chain's CDR3 is CASSFLLAGAVRNNEQFF. CDR3 nucleotide sequence: TGCGCCAGCAGCTTCTTACTAGCGGGAGCGGTCCGAAACAATGAGCAGTTCTTC. The full variable domain, in which reference TRBV5-1 and TRBJ2-1 provide the parts outside the CDR3, is KAGVTQTPRYLIKTRGQQVTLSCSPISGHRSVSWYQQTPGQGLQFLFEYFSETQRNKGNFPGRFSGRQFSNSRSEMNVSTLELGDSALYLCASSFLLAGAVRNNEQFFGPGTRLTVL.

For this clone: The sample has other DNA sequences that encode this CDR3 too. V and J are TRBV10-3 and TRBJ2-5, with D perhaps TRBD2 (5 bases). Trimming took 4 bases from V and 5 from J, leaving 5 bases between them. Germline V gene data show CDR1 as ENHRY and CDR2 as SYGVKD. This CDR3 spans 11 amino acids. The CDR3 DNA follows: TGTGCCATCAGTGGCGGGGAGACCCAGTACTTC. Its translation is CAISGGETQYF.

On this clone: At the DNA level, this CDR3 is encoded by other sequences in the same sample as well. The chain uses TRBV10-3 and TRBJ1-5; TRBD1 might be the D (5 bases). CDR3 length: 14 residues. Germline V CDR1 and CDR2: ENHRY, SYGVKD. The V and J ends lost 3 bases and 2 bases respectively, with 8 bases between them. CDR3 DNA sequence: TGTGCCATCAGTGAAGGGGATCGCAATCAGCCCCAGCATTTT. Its translation: CAISEGDRNQPQHF.